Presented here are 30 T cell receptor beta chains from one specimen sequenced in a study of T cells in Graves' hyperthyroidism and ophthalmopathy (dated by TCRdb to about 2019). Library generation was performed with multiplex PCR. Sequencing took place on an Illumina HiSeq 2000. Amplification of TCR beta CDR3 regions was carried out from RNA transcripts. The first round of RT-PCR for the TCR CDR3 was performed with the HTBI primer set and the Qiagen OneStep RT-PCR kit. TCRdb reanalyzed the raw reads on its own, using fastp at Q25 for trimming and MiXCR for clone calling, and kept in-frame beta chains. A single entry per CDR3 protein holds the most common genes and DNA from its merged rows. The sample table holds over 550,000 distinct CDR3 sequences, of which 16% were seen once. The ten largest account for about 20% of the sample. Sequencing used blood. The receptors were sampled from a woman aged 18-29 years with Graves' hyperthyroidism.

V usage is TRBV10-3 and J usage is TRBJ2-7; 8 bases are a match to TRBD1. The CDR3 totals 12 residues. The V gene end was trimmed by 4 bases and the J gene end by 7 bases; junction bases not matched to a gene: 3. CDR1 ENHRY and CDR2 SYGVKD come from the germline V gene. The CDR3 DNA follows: TGTGCCATCAGTGTGGGACAGGCTGAGCAGTACTTC. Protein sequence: CAISVGQAEQYF.

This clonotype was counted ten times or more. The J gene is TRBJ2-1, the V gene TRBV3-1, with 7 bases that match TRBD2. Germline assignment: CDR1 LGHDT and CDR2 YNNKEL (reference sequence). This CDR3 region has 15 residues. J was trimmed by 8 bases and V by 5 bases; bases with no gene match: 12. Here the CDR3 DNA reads TGTGCCAGCAGCGGCGGGGAGGGGCCGAGGCATGAGCAGTTCTTC. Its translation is CASSGGEGPRHEQFF.

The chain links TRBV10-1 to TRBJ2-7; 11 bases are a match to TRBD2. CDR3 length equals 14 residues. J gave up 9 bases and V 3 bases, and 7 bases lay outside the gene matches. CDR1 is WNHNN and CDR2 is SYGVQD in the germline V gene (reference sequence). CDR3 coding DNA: TGCGCCAGCAGTGATTCTACTAGCGGGAGCGTGCAGTACTTC. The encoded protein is CASSDSTSGSVQYF.

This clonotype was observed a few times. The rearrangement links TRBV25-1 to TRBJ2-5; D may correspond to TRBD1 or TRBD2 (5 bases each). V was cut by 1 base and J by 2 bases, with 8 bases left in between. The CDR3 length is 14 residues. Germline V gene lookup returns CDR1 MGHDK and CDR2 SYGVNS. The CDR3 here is CASSESRGQETQYF. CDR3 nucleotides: TGTGCCAGCAGTGAATCGAGGGGTCAAGAGACCCAGTACTTC.

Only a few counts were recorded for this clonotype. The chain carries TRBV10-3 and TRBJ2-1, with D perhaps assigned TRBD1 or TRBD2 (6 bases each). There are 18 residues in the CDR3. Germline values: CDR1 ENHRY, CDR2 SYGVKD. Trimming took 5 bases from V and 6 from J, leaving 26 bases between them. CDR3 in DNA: TGTGCCATCAGTCTAACAGGGTTGGCGGGGAGTCTATCCAATGAGCAGTTCTTC. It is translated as CAISLTGLAGSLSNEQFF.

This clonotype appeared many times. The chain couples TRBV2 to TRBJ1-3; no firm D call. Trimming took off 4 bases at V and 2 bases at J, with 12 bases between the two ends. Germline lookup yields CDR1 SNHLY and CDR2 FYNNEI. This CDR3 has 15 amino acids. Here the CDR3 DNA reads TGTGCCAGCAGTGTACGGATCGCGACTGGAAACACCATATATTTT. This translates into CASSVRIATGNTIYF.

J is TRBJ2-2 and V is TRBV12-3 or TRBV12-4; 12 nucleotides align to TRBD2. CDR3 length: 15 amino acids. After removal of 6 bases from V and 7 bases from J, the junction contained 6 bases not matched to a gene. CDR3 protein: CASRLAGGPFGELFF. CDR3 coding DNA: TGTGCCAGCAGGCTAGCGGGAGGGCCTTTCGGGGAGCTGTTTTTT.

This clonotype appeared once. The CDR3 DNA sequence: TGCAGTGCTAGAGATTTGGGGGAGTTCGATGAGCAGTACTTC. Its protein is CSARDLGEFDEQYF. The chain couples TRBV20-1 to TRBJ2-7; either TRBD1 or TRBD2 may supply D (5 bases each). Germline-derived CDR1 and CDR2 are DFQATT and SNEGSKA (reference sequence). Trimming cost V 0 bases and J 7 bases, with 16 bases left between them. CDR3 size: 14 residues.

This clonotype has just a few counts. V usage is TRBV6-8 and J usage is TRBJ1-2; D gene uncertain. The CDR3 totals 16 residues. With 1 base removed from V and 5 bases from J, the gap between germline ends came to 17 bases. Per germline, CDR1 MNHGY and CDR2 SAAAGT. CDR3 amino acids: CASSYWVPGRVYGYTF. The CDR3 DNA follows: TGTGCCAGCAGTTACTGGGTTCCCGGCCGGGTATATGGCTACACCTTC.

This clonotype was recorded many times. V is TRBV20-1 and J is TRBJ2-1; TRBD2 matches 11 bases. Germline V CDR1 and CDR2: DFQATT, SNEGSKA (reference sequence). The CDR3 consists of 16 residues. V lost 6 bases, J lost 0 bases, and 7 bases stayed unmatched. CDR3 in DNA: TGCAGTGCCACCCCCGGGACTAGCGGCTCCTACAATGAGCAGTTCTTC. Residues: CSATPGTSGSYNEQFF.

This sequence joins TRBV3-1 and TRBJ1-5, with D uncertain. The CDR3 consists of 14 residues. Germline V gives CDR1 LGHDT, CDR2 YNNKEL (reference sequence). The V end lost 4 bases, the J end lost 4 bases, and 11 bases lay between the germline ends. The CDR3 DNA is TGTGCCAGCAGCCGCGGGCCCCTTAATCAGCCCCAGCATTTT. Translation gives CASSRGPLNQPQHF.

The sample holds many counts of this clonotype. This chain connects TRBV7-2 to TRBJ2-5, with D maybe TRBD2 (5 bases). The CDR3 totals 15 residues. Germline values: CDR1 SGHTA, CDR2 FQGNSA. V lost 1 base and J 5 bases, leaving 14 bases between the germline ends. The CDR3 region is CASSLDGLRGETQYF. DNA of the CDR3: TGTGCCAGCAGCTTAGACGGCCTGCGCGGGGAGACCCAGTACTTC.

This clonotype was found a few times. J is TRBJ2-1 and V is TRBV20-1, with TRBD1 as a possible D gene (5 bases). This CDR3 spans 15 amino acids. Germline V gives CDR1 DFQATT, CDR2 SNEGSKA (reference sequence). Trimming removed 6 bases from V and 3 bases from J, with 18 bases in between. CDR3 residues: CSANPPLTDYNEQFF. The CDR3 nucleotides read TGCAGTGCAAACCCACCTCTGACAGACTACAATGAGCAGTTCTTC.

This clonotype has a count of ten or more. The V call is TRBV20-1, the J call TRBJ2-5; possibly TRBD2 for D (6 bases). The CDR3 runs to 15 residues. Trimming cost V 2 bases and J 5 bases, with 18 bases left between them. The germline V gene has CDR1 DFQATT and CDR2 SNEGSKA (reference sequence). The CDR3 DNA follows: TGCAGTGCTAGACGCCCCCCCCCCCGGGGGGAGACCCAGTACTTC. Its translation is CSARRPPPRGETQYF.

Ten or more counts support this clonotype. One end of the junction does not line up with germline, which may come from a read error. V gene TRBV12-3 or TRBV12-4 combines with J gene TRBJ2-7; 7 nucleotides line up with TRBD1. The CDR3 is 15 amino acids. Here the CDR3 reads CASRSQGLRSYKQYF. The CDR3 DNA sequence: TGTGCCAGCAGGTCACAGGGGCTCCGCTCCTACAAGCAGTACTTC.

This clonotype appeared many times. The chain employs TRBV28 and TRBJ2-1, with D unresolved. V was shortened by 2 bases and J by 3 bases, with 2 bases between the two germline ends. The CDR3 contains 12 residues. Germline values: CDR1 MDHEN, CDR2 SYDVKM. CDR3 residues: CASSLNYNEQFF. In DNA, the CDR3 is TGTGCCAGCAGTTTAAACTACAATGAGCAGTTCTTC.

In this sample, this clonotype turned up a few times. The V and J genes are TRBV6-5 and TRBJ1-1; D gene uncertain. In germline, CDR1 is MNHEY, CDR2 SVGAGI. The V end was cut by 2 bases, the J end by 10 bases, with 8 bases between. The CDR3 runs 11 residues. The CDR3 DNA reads TGTGCCAGCAGTTACAGGACGGGAGCTTTCTTT. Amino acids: CASSYRTGAFF.

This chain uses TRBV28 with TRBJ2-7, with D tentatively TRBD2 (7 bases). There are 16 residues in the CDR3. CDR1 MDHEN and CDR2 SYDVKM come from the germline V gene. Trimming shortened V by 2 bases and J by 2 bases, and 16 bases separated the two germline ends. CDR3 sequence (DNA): TGTGCCAGCAGTTTAGCGGGGGTGGGGGCCCCCTACGAGCAGTACTTC. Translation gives CASSLAGVGAPYEQYF.

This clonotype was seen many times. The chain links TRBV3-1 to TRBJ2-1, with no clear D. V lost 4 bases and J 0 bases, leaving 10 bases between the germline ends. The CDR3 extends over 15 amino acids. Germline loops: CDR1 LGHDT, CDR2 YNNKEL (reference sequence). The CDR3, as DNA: TGTGCCAGCAGCCTTAGCTCAGTCTCCTACAATGAGCAGTTCTTC. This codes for CASSLSSVSYNEQFF.

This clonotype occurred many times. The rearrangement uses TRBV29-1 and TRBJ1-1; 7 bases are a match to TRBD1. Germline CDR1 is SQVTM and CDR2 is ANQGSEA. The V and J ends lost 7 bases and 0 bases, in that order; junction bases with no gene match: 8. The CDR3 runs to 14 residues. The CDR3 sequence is CSARGTAMNTEAFF. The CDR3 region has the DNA TGCAGCGCACGAGGGACAGCCATGAACACTGAAGCTTTCTTT.

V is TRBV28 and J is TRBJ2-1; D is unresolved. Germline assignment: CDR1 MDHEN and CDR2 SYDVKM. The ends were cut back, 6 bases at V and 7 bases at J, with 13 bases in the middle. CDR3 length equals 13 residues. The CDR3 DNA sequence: TGTGCCAGCAGCTTGGCTGAGCAGAATGAGCAGTTCTTC. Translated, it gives CASSLAEQNEQFF.

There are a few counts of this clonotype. CDR3 DNA: TGCGCCAGCAGCGGTGGAACTCCGTTTCTTGAAGCTTTCTTT. This gives the protein CASSGGTPFLEAFF. J is TRBJ1-1 and V is TRBV5-1, with D unclear. V gave up 4 bases and J gave up 7 bases, with 17 bases separating them. CDR3 length: 14 amino acids. Germline CDR1 and CDR2: SGHRS and YFSETQ.

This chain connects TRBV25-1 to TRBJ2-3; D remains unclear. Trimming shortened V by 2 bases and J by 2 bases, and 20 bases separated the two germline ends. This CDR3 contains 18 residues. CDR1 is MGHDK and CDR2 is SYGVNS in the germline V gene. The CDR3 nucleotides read TGTGCCAGCAGTGAAGTTCAGATCAACCAAACCTCCACAGATACGCAGTATTTT. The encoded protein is CASSEVQINQTSTDTQYF.

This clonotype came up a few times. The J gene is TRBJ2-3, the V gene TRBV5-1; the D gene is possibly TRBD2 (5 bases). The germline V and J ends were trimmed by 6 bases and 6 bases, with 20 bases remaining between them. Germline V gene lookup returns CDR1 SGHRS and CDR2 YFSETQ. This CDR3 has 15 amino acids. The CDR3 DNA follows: TGCGCCAGCACGGGGAACTCCCCTGAAAGGGATACGCAGTATTTT. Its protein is CASTGNSPERDTQYF.

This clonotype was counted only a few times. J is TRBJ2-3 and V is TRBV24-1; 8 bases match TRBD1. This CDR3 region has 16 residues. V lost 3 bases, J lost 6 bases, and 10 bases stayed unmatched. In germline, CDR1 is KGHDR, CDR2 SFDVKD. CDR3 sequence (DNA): TGTGCCACCAGTGATCCGGACAGGGCTCAGTACGATACGCAGTATTTT. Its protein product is CATSDPDRAQYDTQYF.

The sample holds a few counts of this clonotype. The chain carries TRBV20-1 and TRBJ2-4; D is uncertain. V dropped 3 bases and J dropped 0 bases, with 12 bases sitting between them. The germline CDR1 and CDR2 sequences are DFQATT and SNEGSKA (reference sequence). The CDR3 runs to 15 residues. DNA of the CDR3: TGCAGTGCTAGTTTTGGGAACCTAGCCAAAAACATTCAGTACTTC. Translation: CSASFGNLAKNIQYF.

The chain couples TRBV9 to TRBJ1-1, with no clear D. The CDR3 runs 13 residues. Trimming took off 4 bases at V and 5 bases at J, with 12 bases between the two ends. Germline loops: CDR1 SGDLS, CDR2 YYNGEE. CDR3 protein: CASSSGGRTEAFF. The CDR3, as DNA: TGTGCCAGCAGCTCAGGAGGCAGGACTGAAGCTTTCTTT.

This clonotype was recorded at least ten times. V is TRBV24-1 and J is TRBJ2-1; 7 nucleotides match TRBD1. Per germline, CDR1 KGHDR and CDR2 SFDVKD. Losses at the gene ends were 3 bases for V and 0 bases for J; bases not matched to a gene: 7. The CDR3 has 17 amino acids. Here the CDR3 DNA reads TGTGCCACCAGTGATGACAGGGTTCCTAGCTCCTACAATGAGCAGTTCTTC. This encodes CATSDDRVPSSYNEQFF.

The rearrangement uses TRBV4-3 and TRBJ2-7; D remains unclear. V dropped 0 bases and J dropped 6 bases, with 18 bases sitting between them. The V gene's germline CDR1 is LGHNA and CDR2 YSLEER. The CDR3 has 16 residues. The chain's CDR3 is CASSQDLGPGPCEQYF. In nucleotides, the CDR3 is TGCGCCAGCAGCCAAGATCTGGGCCCAGGACCCTGCGAGCAGTACTTC.

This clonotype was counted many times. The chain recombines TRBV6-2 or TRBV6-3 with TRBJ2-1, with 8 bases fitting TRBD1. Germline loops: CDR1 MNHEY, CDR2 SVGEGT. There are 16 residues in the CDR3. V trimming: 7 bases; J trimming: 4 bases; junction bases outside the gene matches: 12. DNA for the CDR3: TGTGCCAGCACCAGGGTCCAGGGGGCATCTTACAATGAGCAGTTCTTC. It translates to CASTRVQGASYNEQFF.